Listed here are 19 T cell receptor beta chains from one sample, sequenced in a study of T cell clones after liver transplantation. Proliferating CFSE-low MLR cells were sequenced to define alloreactive TCRbeta sequences. Their target antigens are unknown. Data came from immunoSEQ multiplex PCR; TCRdb stores just in-frame clones and leaves some out. The sample consists of about 2,200 clones, 30% to 40% of them appearing once. Sequences were obtained from CD8+ T cells from cultured PBMCs. Receptors originate from a human patient who received a liver transplant. Some T cells here may be from the graft donor.

The sample holds a few counts of this clone. The rearrangement joins TRBV4-1 to TRBJ1-1, with TRBD1 as a possible D gene (5 bases). Trimming removed 2 bases at V and 6 bases at J, with 16 bases between. From germline, CDR1 is MGHRA and CDR2 YSYEKL. This CDR3 comprises 15 residues. The CDR3 DNA reads TGCGCCAGCAGCCAACCCACCGTGGGGGACCCTGAAGCTTTCTTT. Amino acid sequence: CASSQPTVGDPEAFF.

This clone has a handful of counts. The genes are TRBV28 and TRBJ1-3, with a weak D call TRBD1 (5 bases). Germline assignment: CDR1 MDHEN and CDR2 SYDVKM. The CDR3 has 16 residues. V lost 4 bases and J lost 1, with 14 bases in between. The CDR3: CASSSWGEWSGNTIYF. The CDR3 coding sequence is TGTGCCAGCAGTTCCTGGGGGGAATGGTCTGGAAACACCATATATTTT.

V and J are TRBV7-8 and TRBJ2-5, with 7 bases matching TRBD1. The ends lost 3 bases at V and 5 bases at J; junction bases unmatched: 18. This CDR3 has 18 amino acids. Looked up from germline, CDR1 is SGHVS and CDR2 is FQNEAQ. CDR3 nucleotides: TGTGCCAGCAGCTTGGAGACAGGGTGGGCCCTAGTTCCTGAGACCCAGTACTTC. Translating it yields CASSLETGWALVPETQYF.

To note about this clone: This may be a read error, as it is one base from a much larger clone. Other DNA sequences in this specimen translate into the identical CDR3. The chain links TRBV19 to TRBJ2-7; 12 bases fit TRBD2. CDR1 is LNHDA and CDR2 is SQIVND in the germline V gene (reference sequence). The CDR3 covers 14 residues. This chain's CDR3 is CASSFGLAGYEQYF. The CDR3 nucleotides read TGCGCCAGTAGTTTTGGACTAGCGGGATACGAGCAGTACTTC.

This clone is medium-sized (0.01 to 0.1%). The gene calls are TRBV4-1 and TRBJ2-3; possibly TRBD2 for D (5 bases). CDR3 length: 15 amino acids. V lost 0 bases and J lost 10, with 17 bases in between. CDR1 is MGHRA, CDR2 YSYEKL, per germline. CDR3 sequence (DNA): TGCGCCAGCAGCCAAGACCCAGGACTTTCCCAGCCGCAGTATTTT. Its protein is CASSQDPGLSQPQYF.

Within the sample, this clone is large. The rearrangement links TRBV27 to TRBJ2-7, with D maybe TRBD1 (6 bases). The V end was cut by 2 bases, the J end by 5 bases, with 10 bases between. Germline CDR1 and CDR2: MNHEY and SMNVEV (reference sequence). This CDR3 comprises 13 residues. For the CDR3, the DNA is TGTGCCAGCAGTTTAACAGGGTTGCACGAGCAGTACTTC. This codes for CASSLTGLHEQYF.

This clone was counted a few times. This sequence joins TRBV6-6 and TRBJ2-2; D gene ambiguous. Germline assignment: CDR1 MNHNY and CDR2 SVGAGI (reference sequence). The V end was cut by 0 bases, the J end by 4 bases, with 9 bases between. The CDR3 is 15 residues long. Here the CDR3 DNA reads TGTGCCAGCAGTTACTCTCTGGGCCCCACCGGGGAGCTGTTTTTT. It specifies CASSYSLGPTGELFF.

The genes are TRBV18 and TRBJ1-1; D is perhaps TRBD1 (5 bases). Germline CDR1 reads KGHSH; CDR2 reads LQKENI. The CDR3 runs to 19 residues. Between the trimmed V and J ends, which lost 5 bases and 3 bases, there was a span of 28 bases. The CDR3 here is CASSSFPGGEIGIDTEAFF. In DNA, the CDR3 is TGTGCCAGCTCATCATTCCCGGGGGGAGAAATTGGGATCGACACTGAAGCTTTCTTT. Together with reference TRBV18 and TRBJ1-1, the CDR3 gives the full variable domain: NAGVMQNPRHLVRRRGQEARLRCSPMKGHSHVYWYRQLPEEGLKFMVYLQKENIIDESGMPKERFSAEFPKEGPSILRIQQVVRGDSAAYFCASSSFPGGEIGIDTEAFFGQGTRLTVV.

A word on this clone: The sample carries other DNA sequences with the same CDR3. V is TRBV6-5 and J is TRBJ2-1; D gene ambiguous. The V end was cut by 5 bases, the J end by 6 bases, with 5 bases between. The germline gives CDR1 MNHEY, CDR2 SVGAGI. The CDR3 covers 11 residues. CDR3 protein: CASSEGNEQFF. CDR3 coding DNA: TGTGCCAGCAGTGAAGGCAATGAGCAGTTCTTC.

The chain employs TRBV2 and TRBJ2-3; 10 bases line up with TRBD2. The V and J ends lost 6 bases and 5 bases, in that order; junction bases with no gene match: 14. The CDR3 contains 17 residues. Germline lookup yields CDR1 SNHLY and CDR2 FYNNEI. CDR3 nucleotides: TGTGCCAGCAGCCAATTGAGCGGGAGGGCCGCAGGAGATACGCAGTATTTT. It yields the protein CASSQLSGRAAGDTQYF.

As to this clone: Just one base apart from a much larger clone, this may be a read error. Different DNA sequences within this sample yield the same CDR3. This chain uses TRBV4-3 with TRBJ2-7; the D gene could be TRBD1 or TRBD2 (5 bases each). Trimming shortened V by 1 base and J by 4 bases, and 14 bases separated the two germline ends. The CDR3 runs to 15 residues. Germline V gene lookup returns CDR1 LGHNA and CDR2 YSLEER. CDR3 loop: CASSQVYGGSYEQYF. In nucleotides, the CDR3 is TGCGCCAGCAGCCAAGTGTATGGGGGATCTTACGAGCAGTACTTC.

The V gene is TRBV6-5, the J gene TRBJ2-2; tentative D call: TRBD1 (5 bases). This CDR3 is built from 16 residues. V gave up 0 bases and J gave up 6 bases, with 14 bases separating them. The germline gives CDR1 MNHEY, CDR2 SVGAGI. Here the CDR3 reads CASSYSNRLAAGELFF. The CDR3 DNA is TGTGCCAGCAGTTACTCGAACAGGTTGGCGGCCGGGGAGCTGTTTTTT.

In this sample, this clone is medium-sized (0.01 to 0.1%). The V and J genes are TRBV27 and TRBJ2-4; 8 bases are shared with TRBD2. V was clipped by 0 bases and J by 1 base; unmatched bases: 2. From germline, CDR1 is MNHEY and CDR2 SMNVEV (reference sequence). The CDR3 contains 16 residues. The CDR3 DNA is TGTGCCAGCAGTTTATCGGCTAGCGGGGCCAAAAACATTCAGTACTTC. It encodes CASSLSASGAKNIQYF.

This clone counts as medium-sized. The J gene is TRBJ2-3, the V gene TRBV11-2, with TRBD2 matching over 9 bases. In germline, CDR1 is SGHAT, CDR2 FQNNGV. CDR3 length: 17 amino acids. V shed 1 base and J 5 bases; nucleotides not matched to a gene: 10. CDR3 sequence (DNA): TGTGCCAGCAGCTTAGTAGGCGGGAGGGGAGCAGGAGATACGCAGTATTTT. Amino acids: CASSLVGGRGAGDTQYF.

The V gene is TRBV11-2, the J gene TRBJ2-3, with D tentatively TRBD2 (6 bases). This CDR3 is built from 13 residues. Germline V CDR1 and CDR2: SGHAT, FQNNGV. Trimming took off 5 bases at V and 3 bases at J, with 9 bases between the two ends. This CDR3 is CASSPGGTDTQYF. Here the CDR3 DNA reads TGTGCCAGCAGCCCCGGAGGGACAGATACGCAGTATTTT.

The rearrangement uses TRBV5-6 and TRBJ2-5; TRBD2 matches 7 bases. Germline-derived CDR1 and CDR2 are SGHDT and YYEEEE. V dropped 3 bases and J dropped 5; count of bases not matched to a gene: 16. CDR3 length: 17 residues. CDR3 sequence reads: CASSWAVERDPRETQYF. CDR3 nucleotides: TGTGCCAGCAGCTGGGCGGTGGAGCGGGACCCCCGGGAGACCCAGTACTTC.

This chain uses TRBV5-4 with TRBJ2-1; 9 bases are shared with TRBD1. The CDR3 sequence is 14 residues long. Trimming took 1 base from V and 9 from J; bases not matched to a gene: 5. The V gene's germline CDR1 is SGHNT and CDR2 YYREEE (reference sequence). The CDR3 nucleotides read TGTGCCAGCAGCTTGTACAGGGGGCAAGGTGAGCAGTTCTTC. Residues: CASSLYRGQGEQFF. The full variable domain, with the rest looked up from reference TRBV5-4 and TRBJ2-1, is ETGVTQSPTHLIKTRGQQVTLRCSSQSGHNTVSWYQQALGQGPQFIFQYYREEENGRGNFPPRFSGLQFPNYSSELNVNALELDDSALYLCASSLYRGQGEQFFGPGTRLTVL.

This clone counts as medium-sized. The V and J genes are TRBV6-5 and TRBJ2-7; D might be TRBD1 (6 bases). Trimming took off 2 bases at V and 3 bases at J, with 14 bases between the two ends. CDR1 MNHEY and CDR2 SVGAGI come from the germline V gene. This CDR3 has 15 amino acids. The CDR3 here is CASSYTDRPIYEQYF. As DNA, the CDR3 is TGTGCCAGCAGTTACACTGACAGGCCAATCTACGAGCAGTACTTC.

This clone appeared once. The J gene is TRBJ1-2, the V gene TRBV12-2. TRBV12-2 is flagged as a pseudogene. CDR3 size: 16 residues. The CDR3 reads CASRRRYPRKTYGYTF. CDR3 nucleotides: TGTGCAAGTCGCAGACGCTATCCACGAAAGACCTATGGCTACACCTTC.